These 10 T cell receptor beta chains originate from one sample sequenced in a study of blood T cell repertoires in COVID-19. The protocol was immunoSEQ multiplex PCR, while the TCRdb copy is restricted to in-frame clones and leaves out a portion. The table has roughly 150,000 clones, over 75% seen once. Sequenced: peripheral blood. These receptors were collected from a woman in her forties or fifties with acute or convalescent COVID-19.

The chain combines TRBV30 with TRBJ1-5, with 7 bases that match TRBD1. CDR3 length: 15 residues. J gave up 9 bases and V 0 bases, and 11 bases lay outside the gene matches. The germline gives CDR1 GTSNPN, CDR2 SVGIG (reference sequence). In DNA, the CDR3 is TGTGCCTGGAGTGTAACAGGGGCGTTCCTACGGCCCCAGCATTTT. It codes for CAWSVTGAFLRPQHF.

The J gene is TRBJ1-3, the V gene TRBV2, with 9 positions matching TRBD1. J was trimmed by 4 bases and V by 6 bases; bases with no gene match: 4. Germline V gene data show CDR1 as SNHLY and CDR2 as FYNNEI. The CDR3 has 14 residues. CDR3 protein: CASSRDRDGNTIYF. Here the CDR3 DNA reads TGTGCCAGCAGCCGGGACAGGGACGGAAACACCATATATTTT.

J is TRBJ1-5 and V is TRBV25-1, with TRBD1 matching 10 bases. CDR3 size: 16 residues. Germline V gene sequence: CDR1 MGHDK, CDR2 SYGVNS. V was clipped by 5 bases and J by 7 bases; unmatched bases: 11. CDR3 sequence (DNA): TGTGCCAGCAGTCCCCAGGGACAGGGGAGGGAACAGCCCCAGCATTTT. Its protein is CASSPQGQGREQPQHF.

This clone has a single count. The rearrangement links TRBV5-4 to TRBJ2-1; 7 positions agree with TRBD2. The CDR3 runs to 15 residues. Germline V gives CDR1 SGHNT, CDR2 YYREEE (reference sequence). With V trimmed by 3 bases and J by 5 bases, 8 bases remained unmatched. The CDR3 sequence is CASSWTGSGNNEQFF. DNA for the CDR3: TGTGCCAGCAGCTGGACCGGGAGCGGGAACAATGAGCAGTTCTTC.

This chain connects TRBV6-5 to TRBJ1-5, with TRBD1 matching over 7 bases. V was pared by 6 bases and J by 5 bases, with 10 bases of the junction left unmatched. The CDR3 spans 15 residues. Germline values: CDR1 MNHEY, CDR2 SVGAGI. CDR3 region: CASSRDRAEDQPQHF. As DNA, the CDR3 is TGTGCCAGCAGCCGAGACAGGGCTGAGGATCAGCCCCAGCATTTT.

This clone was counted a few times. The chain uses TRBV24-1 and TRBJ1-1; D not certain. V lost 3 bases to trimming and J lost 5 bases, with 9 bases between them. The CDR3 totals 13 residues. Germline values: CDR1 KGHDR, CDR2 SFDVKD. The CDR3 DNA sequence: TGTGCCACCAGTGATGACCGAGGGACTGAAGCTTTCTTT. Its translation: CATSDDRGTEAFF.

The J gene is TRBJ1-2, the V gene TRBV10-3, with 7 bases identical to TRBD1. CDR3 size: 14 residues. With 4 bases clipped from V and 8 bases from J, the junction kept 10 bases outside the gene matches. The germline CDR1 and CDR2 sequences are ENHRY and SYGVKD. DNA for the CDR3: TGTGCCATCAGTGTCCCCGACAGGGATTGGGGCTACACCTTC. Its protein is CAISVPDRDWGYTF.

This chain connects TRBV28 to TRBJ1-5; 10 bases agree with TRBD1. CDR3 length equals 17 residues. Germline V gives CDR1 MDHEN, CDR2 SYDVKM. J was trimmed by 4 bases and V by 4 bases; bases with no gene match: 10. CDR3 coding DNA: TGTGCCAGCAGTTCCCCCGGGACAGGGGATTGGAATCAGCCCCAGCATTTT. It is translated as CASSSPGTGDWNQPQHF.

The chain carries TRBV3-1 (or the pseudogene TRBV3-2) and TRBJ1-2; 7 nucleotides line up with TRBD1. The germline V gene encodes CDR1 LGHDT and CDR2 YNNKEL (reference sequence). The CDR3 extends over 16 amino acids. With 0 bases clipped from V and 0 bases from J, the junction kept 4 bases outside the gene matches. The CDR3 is CASSQEGTATNYGYTF. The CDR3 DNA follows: TGTGCCAGCAGCCAAGAGGGGACAGCCACTAACTATGGCTACACCTTC.

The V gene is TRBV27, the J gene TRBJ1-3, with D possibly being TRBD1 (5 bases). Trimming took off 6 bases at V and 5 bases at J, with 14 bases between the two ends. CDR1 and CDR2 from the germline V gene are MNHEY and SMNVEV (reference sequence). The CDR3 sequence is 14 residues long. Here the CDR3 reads CASRSGGGRNTIYF. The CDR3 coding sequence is TGTGCCAGCAGAAGCGGGGGTGGCCGAAACACCATATATTTT.